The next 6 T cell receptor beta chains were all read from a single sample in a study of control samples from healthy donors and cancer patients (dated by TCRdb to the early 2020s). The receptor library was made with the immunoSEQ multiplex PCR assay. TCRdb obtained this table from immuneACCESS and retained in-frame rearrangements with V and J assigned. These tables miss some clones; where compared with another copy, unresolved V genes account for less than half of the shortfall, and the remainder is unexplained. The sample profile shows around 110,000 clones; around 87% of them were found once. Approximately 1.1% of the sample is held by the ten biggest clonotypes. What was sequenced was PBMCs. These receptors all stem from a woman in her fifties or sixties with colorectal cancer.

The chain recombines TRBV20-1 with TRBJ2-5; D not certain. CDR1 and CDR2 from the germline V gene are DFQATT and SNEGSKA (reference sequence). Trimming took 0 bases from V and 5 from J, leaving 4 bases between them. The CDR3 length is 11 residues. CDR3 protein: CSAREGETQYF. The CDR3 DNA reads TGCAGTGCTAGAGAGGGGGAGACCCAGTACTTC.

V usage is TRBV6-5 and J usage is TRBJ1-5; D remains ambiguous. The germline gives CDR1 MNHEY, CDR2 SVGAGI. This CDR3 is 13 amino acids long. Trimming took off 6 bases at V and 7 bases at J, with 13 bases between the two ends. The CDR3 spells CASRVDAVQPQHF. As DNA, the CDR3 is TGTGCCAGCAGAGTGGACGCGGTGCAGCCCCAGCATTTT.

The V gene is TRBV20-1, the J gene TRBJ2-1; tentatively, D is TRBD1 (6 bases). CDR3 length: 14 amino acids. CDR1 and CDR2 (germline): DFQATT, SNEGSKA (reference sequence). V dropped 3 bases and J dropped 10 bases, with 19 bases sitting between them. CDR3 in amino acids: CSASTGHAFREQFF. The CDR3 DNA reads TGCAGTGCTAGTACGGGACACGCCTTTAGGGAGCAGTTCTTC.

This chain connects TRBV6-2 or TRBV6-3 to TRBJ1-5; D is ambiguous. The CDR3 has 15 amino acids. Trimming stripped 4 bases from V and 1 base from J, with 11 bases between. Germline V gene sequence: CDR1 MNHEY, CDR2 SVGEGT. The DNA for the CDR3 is TGTGCCAGCAGTTCCGAGATTGCGAGCAATCAGCCCCAGCATTTT. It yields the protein CASSSEIASNQPQHF.

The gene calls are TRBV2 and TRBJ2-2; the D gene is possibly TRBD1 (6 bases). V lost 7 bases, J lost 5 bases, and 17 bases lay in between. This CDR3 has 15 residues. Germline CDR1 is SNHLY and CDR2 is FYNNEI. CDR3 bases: TGTGCCAGCAAAGGGGCAGGGGCAGGGACCGGGGAGCTGTTTTTT. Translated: CASKGAGAGTGELFF.

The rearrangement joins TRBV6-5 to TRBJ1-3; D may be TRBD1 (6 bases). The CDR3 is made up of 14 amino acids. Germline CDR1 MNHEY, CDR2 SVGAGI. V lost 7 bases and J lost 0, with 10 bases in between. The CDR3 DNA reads TGTGCCAGCAAAAGGACAGACTCTGGAAACACCATATATTTT. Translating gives CASKRTDSGNTIYF.